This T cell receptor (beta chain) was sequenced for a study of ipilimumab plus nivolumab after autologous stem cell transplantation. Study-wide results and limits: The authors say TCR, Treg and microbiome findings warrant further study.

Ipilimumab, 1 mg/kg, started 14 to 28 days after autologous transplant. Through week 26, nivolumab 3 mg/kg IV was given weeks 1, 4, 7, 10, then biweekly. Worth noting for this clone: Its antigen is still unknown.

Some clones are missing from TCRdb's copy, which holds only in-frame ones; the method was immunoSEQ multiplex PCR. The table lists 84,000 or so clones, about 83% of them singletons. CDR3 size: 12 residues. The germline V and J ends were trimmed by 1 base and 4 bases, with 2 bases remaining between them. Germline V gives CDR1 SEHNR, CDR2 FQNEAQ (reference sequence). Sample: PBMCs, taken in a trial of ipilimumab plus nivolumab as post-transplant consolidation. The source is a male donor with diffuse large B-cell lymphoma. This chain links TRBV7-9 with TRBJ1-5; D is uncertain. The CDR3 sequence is CASSLDNQPQHF. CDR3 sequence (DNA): TGTGCCAGCAGCTTAGATAATCAGCCCCAGCATTTT.